The source of this TCR beta chain is a study of T cells after posttransplantation cyclophosphamide. Regarding the study as a whole: Donor-recipient repertoire similarity was low at 1-2 months, rising over year one. TRB clonality was highly associated with recipient CMV seropositivity and reactivation.

This clone was recorded only once. Its antigen remains unknown. Treatment was busulfan-fludarabine conditioning, a marrow graft, and cyclophosphamide on days +3 and +4. Some clones are missing from TCRdb's copy, which holds only in-frame ones; the method was immunoSEQ multiplex PCR. The sample shows some 8,500 clones, about 84% of them seen only once. The V and J ends lost 3 bases and 8 bases, in that order; junction bases with no gene match: 4. CDR1 is SGDLS, CDR2 YYNGEE, per germline. The CDR3 spans 13 residues. The rearrangement links TRBV9 to TRBJ1-2, with 10 bases that match TRBD1. The clonotype was recovered from a female patient in her 40s who received an allogeneic stem cell transplant from an unrelated donor, was CMV-positive, and had no GVHD. The T cells may partly be graft donor cells. The starting material was PBMCs, obtained after allogeneic stem cell transplant with posttransplant cyclophosphamide. The CDR3: CASSGGQGWGYTF. CDR3 DNA: TGTGCCAGCAGCGGGGGACAGGGGTGGGGCTACACCTTC.